This record covers a single T cell receptor (beta chain). It was with unique molecular identifiers that the TCRbeta library was prepared. TCRdb reanalysed the PCR reads using MiXCR and keeps one entry per CDR3 protein. This table holds 500,000 to 600,000 distinct CDR3 sequences, approximately 20% found once. The record originates from a study of T-cell reconstitution after alpha-beta-depleted transplantation in children. Germline CDR1 ENHRY, CDR2 SYGVKD. Trimming cost V 3 bases and J 5 bases; bases outside gene matches: 11. This CDR3 contains 17 residues. The rearrangement links TRBV10-3 to TRBJ2-1; 9 bases are shared with TRBD2. This receptor was obtained from a human donor who donated a stem cell graft to a child with acute lymphoblastic leukemia. Sample: PBMCs from the stem cell graft donor, taken from the stem cell graft. CDR3 bases: TGTGCCATCAGTGAATCTGGCGCTAGCGGGGATAACAATGAGCAGTTCTTC. This translates into CAISESGASGDNNEQFF.